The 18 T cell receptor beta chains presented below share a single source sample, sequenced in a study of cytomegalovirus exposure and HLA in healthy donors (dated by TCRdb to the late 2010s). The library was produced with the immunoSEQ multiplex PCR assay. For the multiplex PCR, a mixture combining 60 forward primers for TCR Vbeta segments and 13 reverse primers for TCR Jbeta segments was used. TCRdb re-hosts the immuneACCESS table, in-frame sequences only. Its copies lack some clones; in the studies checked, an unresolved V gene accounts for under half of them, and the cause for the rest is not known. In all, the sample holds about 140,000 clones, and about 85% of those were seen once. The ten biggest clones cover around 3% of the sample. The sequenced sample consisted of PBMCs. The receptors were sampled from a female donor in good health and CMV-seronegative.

Here the CDR3 DNA reads TGTGCCAGCAGCGAGATCGGGGGTAAGCCCCAGCATTTT. Its protein product is CASSEIGGKPQHF. This chain links TRBV9 with TRBJ1-5, with D possibly TRBD1 on 5 matching bases. Trimming shortened V by 3 bases and J by 8 bases, and 12 bases separated the two germline ends. The CDR3 spans 13 residues. From germline, CDR1 is SGDLS and CDR2 YYNGEE.

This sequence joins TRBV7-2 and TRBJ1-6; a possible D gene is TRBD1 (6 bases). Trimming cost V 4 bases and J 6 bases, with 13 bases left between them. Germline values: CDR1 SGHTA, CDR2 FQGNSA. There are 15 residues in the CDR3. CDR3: CASSSRQASNSPLHF. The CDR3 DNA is TGTGCCAGCAGCTCACGACAGGCTTCTAATTCACCCCTCCACTTT.

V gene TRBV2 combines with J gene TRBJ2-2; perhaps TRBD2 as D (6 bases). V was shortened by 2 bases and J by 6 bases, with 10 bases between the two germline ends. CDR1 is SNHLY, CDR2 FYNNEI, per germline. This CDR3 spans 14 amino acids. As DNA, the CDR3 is TGTGCCAGCAGTGAAATTACGGGGGCCGGGGAGCTGTTTTTT. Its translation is CASSEITGAGELFF.

The CDR3: CSARVVRTGELFF. In DNA form, the CDR3 reads TGCAGCGCCAGGGTGGTCCGCACCGGGGAGCTGTTTTTT. The chain carries TRBV29-1 and TRBJ2-2, with a possible D match to TRBD1 (5 bases). The CDR3 consists of 13 residues. CDR1 is SQVTM, CDR2 ANQGSEA, per germline. Trimming took off 7 bases at V and 4 bases at J, with 13 bases between the two ends.

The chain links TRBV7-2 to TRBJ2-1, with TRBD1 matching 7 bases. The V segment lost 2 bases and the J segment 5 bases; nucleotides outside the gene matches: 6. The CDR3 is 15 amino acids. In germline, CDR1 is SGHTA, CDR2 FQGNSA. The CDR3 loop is CASSLQGQDNNEQFF. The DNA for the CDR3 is TGTGCCAGCAGCTTACAAGGACAGGACAACAATGAGCAGTTCTTC.

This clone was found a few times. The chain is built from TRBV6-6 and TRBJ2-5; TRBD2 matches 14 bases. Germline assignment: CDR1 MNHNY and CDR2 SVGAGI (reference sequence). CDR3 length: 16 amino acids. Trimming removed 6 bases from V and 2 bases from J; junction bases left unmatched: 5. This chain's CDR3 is CASRRLAGGNQETQYF. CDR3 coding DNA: TGTGCCAGCAGAAGACTAGCGGGGGGGAATCAAGAGACCCAGTACTTC.

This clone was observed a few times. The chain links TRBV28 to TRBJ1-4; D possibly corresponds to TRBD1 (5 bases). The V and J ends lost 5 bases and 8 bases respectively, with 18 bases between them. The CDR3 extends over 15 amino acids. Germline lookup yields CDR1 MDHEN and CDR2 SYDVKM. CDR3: CASSQQTAGGEKLFF. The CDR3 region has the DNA TGTGCCAGCAGTCAACAGACAGCGGGAGGCGAAAAACTGTTTTTT. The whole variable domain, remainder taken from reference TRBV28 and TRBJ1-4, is DVKVTQSSRYLVKRTGEKVFLECVQDMDHENMFWYRQDPGLGLRLIYFSYDVKMKEKGDIPEGYSVSREKKERFSLILESASTNQTSMYLCASSQQTAGGEKLFFGSGTQLSVL.

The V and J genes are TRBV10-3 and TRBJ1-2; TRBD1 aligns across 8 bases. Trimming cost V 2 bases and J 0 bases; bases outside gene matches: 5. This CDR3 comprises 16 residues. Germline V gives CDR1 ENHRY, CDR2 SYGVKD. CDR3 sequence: CAISETTGGTNYGYTF. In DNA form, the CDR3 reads TGTGCCATCAGTGAGACCACAGGGGGGACTAACTATGGCTACACCTTC.

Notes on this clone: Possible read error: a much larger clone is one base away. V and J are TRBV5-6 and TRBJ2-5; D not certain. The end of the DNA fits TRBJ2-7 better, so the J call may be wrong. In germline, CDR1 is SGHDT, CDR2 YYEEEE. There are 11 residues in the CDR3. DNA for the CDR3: TGTGACAGCAGCGCGGCCTACGAGCAGTACTTC. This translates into CDSSAAYEQYF.

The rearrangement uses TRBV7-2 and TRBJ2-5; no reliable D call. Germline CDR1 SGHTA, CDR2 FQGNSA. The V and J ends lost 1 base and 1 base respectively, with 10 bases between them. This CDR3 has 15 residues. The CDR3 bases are TGTGCCAGCAGCTTAGTATCACATATCCAAGAGACCCAGTACTTC. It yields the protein CASSLVSHIQETQYF.

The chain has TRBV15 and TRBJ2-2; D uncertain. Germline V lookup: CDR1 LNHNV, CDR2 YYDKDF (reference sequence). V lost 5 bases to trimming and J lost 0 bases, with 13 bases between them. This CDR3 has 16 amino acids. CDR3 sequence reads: CATSVALDSNTGELFF. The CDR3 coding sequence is TGTGCCACCAGCGTCGCCCTAGACTCGAACACCGGGGAGCTGTTTTTT.

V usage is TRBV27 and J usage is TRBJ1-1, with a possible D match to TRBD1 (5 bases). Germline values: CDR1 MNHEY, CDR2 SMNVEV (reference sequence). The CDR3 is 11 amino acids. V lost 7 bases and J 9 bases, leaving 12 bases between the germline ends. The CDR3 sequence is CASIGGRKAFF. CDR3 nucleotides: TGTGCCAGCATCGGGGGTAGGAAAGCTTTCTTT.

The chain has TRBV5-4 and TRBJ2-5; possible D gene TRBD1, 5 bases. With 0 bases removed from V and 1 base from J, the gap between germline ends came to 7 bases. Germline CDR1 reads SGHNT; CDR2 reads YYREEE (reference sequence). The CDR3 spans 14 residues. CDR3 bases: TGTGCCAGCAGCTTGGCAGGGTCCCAAGAGACCCAGTACTTC. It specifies CASSLAGSQETQYF.

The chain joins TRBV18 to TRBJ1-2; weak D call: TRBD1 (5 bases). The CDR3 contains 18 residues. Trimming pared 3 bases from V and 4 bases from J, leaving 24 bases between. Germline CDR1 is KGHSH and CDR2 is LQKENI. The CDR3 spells CASSPRPDAQGRSYGYTF. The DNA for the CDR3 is TGTGCCAGCTCACCGAGGCCGGATGCGCAGGGTCGGTCCTATGGCTACACCTTC.

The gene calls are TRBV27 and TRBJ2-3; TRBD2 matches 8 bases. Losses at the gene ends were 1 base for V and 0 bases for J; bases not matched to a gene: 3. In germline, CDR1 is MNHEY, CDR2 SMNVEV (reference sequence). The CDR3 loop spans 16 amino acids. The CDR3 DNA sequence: TGTGCCAGCAGTTTATTCGGGAGGGGTAGCACAGATACGCAGTATTTT. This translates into CASSLFGRGSTDTQYF.

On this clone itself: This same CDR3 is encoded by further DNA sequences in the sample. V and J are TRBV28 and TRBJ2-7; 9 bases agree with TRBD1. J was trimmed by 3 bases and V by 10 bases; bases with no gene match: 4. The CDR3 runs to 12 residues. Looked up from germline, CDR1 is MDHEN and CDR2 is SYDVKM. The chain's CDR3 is CATDRGSYEQYF. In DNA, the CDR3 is TGTGCCACGGACAGGGGCAGCTACGAGCAGTACTTC.

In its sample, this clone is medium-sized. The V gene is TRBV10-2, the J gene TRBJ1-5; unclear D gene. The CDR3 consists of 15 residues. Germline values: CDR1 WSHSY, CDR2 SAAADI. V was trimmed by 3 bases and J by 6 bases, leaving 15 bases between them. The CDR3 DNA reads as TGCGCCAGCAGTGAACGGATAGCCCTTGGTCAGCCCCAGCATTTT. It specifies CASSERIALGQPQHF.

This CDR3 is CASSAGTDTQYF. In DNA form, the CDR3 reads TGCGCCAGCAGTGCGGGGACAGATACGCAGTATTTT. The chain employs TRBV10-1 and TRBJ2-3; D is possibly TRBD2 (5 bases). This CDR3 comprises 12 residues. Germline V lookup: CDR1 WNHNN, CDR2 SYGVQD (reference sequence). Trimming took 4 bases from V and 3 from J, leaving 5 bases between them.